This entry concerns a single T cell receptor (beta chain). Antigen unknown. It may be a read error: a sequence one base away is much more abundant. Here the CDR3 omits its conserved ending phenylalanine or tryptophan, so a read error is the likely source. The data belong to a study of blood T cells in healthy people across ages. Study-level findings and limits: TCR beta diversity was tightly associated with the proportion of naive T cells.

J gave up 0 bases and V 6 bases, and 2 bases lay outside the gene matches. This CDR3 has 13 amino acids. The germline CDR1 and CDR2 sequences are DFQATT and SNEGSKA (reference sequence). Next came a second PCR, run for about 7 to 11 cycles, which used a sample-barcoded 5' primer along with a J-beta primer mix. TCRdb ran MiXCR on the 5' RACE reads and lists one entry per CDR3 protein. The data show 1.4 million or so distinct CDR3 sequences, 42% seen once. The sample comprised blood. The TCR comes from a woman younger than 35 in good health. The gene calls are TRBV20-1 and TRBJ2-1; 7 bases map to TRBD1. CDR3 sequence: CSAGTVSYNEQFV. CDR3 nucleotide sequence: TGCAGTGCCGGGACAGTCTCCTACAATGAGCAGTTCGTC.